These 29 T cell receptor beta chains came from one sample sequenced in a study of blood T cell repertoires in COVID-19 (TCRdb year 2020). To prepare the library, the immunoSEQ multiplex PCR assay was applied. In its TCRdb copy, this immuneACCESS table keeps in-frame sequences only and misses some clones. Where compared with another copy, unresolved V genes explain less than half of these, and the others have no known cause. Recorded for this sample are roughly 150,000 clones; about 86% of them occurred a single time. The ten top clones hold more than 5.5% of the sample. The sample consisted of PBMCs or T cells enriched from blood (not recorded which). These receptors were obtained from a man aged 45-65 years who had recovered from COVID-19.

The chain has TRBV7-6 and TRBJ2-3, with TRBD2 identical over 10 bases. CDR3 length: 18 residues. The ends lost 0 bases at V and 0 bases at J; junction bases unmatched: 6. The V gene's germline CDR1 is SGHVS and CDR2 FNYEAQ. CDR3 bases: TGTGCCAGCAGCTTAGCGTCTAGCGGGGGCGGTAGCACAGATACGCAGTATTTT. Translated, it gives CASSLASSGGGSTDTQYF.

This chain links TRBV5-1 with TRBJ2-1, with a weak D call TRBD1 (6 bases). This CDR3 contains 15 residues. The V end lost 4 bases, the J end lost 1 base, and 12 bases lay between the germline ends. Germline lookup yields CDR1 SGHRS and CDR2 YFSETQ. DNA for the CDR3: TGCGCCAGCAGCGTGTACAGGGAATCCTACAATGAGCAGTTCTTC. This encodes CASSVYRESYNEQFF.

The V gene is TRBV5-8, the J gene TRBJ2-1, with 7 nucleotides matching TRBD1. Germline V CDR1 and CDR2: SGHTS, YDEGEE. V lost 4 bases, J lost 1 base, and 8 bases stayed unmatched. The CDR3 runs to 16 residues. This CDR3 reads CASSRRLDRSYNEQFF. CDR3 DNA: TGTGCCAGCAGCCGACGATTGGACAGGTCCTACAATGAGCAGTTCTTC.

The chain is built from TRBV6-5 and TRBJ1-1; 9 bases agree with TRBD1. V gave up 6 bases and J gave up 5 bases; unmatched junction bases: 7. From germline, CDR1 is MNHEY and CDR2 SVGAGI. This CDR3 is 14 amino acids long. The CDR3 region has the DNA TGTGCCAGCAGCCGGGGACAGGGTGGGACTGAAGCTTTCTTT. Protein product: CASSRGQGGTEAFF.

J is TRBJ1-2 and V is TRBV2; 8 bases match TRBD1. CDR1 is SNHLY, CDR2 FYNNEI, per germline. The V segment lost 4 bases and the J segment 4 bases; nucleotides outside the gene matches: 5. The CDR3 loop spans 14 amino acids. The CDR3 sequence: CASSVGQGGYGYTF. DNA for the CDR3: TGTGCCAGCAGTGTAGGACAGGGAGGCTATGGCTACACCTTC.

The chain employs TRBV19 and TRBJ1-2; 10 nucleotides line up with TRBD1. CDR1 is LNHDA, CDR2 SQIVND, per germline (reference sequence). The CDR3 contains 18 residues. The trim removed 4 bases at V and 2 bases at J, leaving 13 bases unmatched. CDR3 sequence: CASSSARLGTGENYGYTF. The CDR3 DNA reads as TGTGCCAGTAGTAGTGCTCGTTTGGGGACAGGGGAAAACTATGGCTACACCTTC.

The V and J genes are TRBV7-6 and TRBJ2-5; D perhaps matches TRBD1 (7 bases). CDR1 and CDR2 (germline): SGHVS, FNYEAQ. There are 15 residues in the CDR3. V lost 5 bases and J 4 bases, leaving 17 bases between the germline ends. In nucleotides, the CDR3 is TGTGCCAGCAGCCGGTCCAGGGGGGCAAGAGAGACCCAGTACTTC. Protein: CASSRSRGARETQYF.

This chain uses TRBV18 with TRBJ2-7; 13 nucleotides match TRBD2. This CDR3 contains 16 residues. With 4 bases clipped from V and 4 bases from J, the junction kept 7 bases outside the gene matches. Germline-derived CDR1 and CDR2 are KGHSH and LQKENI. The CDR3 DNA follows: TGTGCCAGCTCACGACCGGGACTAGCGGGGATGTACGAGCAGTACTTC. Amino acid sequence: CASSRPGLAGMYEQYF.

The CDR3 reads CASSDRGGSDIQYF. Written as DNA, the CDR3 is TGTGCCAGCAGTGATAGGGGGGGTTCGGACATTCAGTACTTC. This chain links TRBV2 with TRBJ2-4; D is possibly TRBD2 (7 bases). In germline, CDR1 is SNHLY, CDR2 FYNNEI. CDR3 length equals 14 residues. V was shortened by 3 bases and J by 8 bases, with 14 bases between the two germline ends.

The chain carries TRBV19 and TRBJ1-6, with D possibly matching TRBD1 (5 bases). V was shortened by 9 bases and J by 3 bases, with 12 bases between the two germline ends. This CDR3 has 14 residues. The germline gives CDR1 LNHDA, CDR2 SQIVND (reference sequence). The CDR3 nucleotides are TGTGCCAGACCAAACAGGCACTATAATTCACCCCTCCACTTT. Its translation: CARPNRHYNSPLHF.

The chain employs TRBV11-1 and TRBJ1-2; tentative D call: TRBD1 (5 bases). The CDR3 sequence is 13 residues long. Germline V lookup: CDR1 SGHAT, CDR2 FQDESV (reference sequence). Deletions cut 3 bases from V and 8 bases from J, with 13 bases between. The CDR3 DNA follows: TGTGCCAGCAGCTTCCAGGGAGGACTCGGCTACACCTTC. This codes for CASSFQGGLGYTF.

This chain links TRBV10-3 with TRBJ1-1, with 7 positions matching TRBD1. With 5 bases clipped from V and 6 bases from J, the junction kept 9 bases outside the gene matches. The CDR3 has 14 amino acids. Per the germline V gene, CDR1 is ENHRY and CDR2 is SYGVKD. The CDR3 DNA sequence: TGTGCCATCAGTCAGACAGGGACGTTCTCTGAAGCTTTCTTT. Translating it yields CAISQTGTFSEAFF.

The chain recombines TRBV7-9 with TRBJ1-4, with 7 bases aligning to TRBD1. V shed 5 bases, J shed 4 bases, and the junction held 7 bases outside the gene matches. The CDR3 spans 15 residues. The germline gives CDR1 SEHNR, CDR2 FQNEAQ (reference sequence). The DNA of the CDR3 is TGTGCCAGCAGCCCCAGGAGACAGGGTAATGAAAAACTGTTTTTT. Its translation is CASSPRRQGNEKLFF.

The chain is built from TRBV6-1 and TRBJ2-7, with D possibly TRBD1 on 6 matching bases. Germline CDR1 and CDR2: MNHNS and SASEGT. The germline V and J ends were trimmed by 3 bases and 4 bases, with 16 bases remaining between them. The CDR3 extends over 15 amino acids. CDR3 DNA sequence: TGTGCCAGCAGTGATTATGGTACAGGGAAATACGAGCAGTACTTC. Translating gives CASSDYGTGKYEQYF.

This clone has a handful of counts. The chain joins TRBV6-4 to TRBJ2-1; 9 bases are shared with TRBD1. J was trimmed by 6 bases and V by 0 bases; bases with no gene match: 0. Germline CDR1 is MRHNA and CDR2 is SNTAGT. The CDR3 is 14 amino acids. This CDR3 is CASSDSDRGNEQFF. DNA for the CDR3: TGTGCCAGCAGTGACTCGGACAGGGGCAATGAGCAGTTCTTC.

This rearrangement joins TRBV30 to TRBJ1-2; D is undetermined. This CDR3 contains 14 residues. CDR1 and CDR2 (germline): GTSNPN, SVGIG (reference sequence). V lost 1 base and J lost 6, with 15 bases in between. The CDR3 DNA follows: TGTGCCTGGAGTGGAGGGAGACCCTCCCATGGCTACACCTTC. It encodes CAWSGGRPSHGYTF. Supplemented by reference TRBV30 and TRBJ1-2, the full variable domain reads SQTIHQWPATLVQPVGSPLSLECTVEGTSNPNLYWYRQAAGRGLQLLFYSVGIGQISSEVPQNLSASRPQDRQFILSSKKLLLSDSGFYLCAWSGGRPSHGYTFGSGTRLTVV.

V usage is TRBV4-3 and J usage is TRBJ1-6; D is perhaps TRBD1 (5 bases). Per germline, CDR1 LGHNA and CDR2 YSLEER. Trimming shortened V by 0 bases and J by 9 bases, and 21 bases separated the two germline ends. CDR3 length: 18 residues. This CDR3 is CASSQDGGKEIFPSPLHF. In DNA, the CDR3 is TGCGCCAGCAGCCAAGATGGGGGGAAAGAAATTTTCCCTTCACCCCTCCACTTT.

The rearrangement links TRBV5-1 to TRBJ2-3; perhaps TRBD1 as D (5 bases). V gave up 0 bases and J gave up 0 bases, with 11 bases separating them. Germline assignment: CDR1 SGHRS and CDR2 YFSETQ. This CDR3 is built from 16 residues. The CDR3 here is CASSLGGRPSTDTQYF. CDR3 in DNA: TGCGCCAGCAGCTTGGGGGGCAGGCCAAGCACAGATACGCAGTATTTT.

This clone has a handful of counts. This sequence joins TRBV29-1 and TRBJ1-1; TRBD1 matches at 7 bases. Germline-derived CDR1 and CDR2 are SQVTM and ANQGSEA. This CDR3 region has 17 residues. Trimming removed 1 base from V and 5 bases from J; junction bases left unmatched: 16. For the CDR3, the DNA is TGCAGCGTTGAAGTTTCAGGTGTAGGGGCAGGGGGTACTGAAGCTTTCTTT. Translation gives CSVEVSGVGAGGTEAFF.

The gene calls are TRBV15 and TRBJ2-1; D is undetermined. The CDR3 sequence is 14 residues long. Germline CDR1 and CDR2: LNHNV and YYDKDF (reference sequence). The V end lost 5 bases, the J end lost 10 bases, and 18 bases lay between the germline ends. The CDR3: CATSGTSAGAEQFF. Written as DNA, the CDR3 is TGTGCCACCAGCGGAACCTCCGCCGGAGCCGAGCAGTTCTTC.

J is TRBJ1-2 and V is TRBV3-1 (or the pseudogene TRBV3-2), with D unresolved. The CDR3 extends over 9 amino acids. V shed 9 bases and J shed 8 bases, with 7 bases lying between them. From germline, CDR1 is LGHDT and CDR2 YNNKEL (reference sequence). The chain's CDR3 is CARGQGYTF. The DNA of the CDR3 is TGTGCCAGGGGCCAGGGCTACACCTTC.

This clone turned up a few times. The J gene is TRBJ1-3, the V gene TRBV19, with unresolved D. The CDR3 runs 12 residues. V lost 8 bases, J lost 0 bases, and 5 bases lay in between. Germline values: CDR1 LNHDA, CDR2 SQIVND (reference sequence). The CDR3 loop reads CASGFSGNTIYF. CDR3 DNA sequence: TGTGCCAGTGGCTTCTCTGGAAACACCATATATTTT.

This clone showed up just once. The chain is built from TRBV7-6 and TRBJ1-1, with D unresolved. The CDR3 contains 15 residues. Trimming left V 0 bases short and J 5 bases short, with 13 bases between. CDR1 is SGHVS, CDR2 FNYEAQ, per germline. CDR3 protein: CASSLASGGGTEAFF. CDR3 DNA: TGTGCCAGCAGCTTAGCATCGGGTGGTGGAACTGAAGCTTTCTTT.

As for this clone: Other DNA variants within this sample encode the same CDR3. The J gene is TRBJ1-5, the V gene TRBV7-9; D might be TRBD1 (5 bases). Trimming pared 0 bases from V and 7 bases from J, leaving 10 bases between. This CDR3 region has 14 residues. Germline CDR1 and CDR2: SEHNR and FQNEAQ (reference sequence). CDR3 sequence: CASSLAGEGQPQHF. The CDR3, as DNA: TGTGCCAGCAGCTTAGCGGGGGAGGGGCAGCCCCAGCATTTT. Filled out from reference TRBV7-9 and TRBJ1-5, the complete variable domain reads DTGVSQNPRHKITKRGQNVTFRCDPISEHNRLYWYRQTLGQGPEFLTYFQNEAQLEKSRLLSDRFSAERPKGSFSTLEIQRTEQGDSAMYLCASSLAGEGQPQHFGDGTRLSIL.

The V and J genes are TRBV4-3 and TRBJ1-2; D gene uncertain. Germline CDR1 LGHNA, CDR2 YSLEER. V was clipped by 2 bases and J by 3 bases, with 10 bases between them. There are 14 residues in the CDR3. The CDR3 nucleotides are TGCGCCAGCAGCCAACTGACGGCGGACTATGGCTACACCTTC. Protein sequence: CASSQLTADYGYTF.

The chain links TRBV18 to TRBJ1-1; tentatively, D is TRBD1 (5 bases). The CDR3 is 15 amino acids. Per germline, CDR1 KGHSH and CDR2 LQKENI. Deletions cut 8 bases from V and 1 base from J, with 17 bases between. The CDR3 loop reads CASLKDIPRNTEAFF. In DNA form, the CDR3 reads TGTGCCAGCCTTAAGGACATCCCAAGGAACACTGAAGCTTTCTTT.

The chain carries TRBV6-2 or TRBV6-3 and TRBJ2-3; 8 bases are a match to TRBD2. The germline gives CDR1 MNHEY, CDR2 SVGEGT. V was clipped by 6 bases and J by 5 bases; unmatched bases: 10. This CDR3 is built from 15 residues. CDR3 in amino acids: CASSPGRGVLDTQYF. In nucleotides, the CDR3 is TGTGCCAGCAGCCCCGGGCGGGGGGTTTTAGATACGCAGTATTTT.

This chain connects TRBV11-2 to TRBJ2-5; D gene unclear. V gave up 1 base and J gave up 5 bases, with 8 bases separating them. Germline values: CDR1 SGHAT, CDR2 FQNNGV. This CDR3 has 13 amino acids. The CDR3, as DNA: TGTGCCAGCAGCTTAGGACTGCTGGAGACCCAGTACTTC. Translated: CASSLGLLETQYF.

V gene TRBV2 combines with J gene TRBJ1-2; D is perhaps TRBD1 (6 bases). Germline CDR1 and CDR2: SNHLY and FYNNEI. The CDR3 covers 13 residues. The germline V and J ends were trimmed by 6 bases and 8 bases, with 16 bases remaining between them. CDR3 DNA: TGTGCCAGCAGATCTACAGGGCTGGGAGGCTACACCTTC. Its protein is CASRSTGLGGYTF.